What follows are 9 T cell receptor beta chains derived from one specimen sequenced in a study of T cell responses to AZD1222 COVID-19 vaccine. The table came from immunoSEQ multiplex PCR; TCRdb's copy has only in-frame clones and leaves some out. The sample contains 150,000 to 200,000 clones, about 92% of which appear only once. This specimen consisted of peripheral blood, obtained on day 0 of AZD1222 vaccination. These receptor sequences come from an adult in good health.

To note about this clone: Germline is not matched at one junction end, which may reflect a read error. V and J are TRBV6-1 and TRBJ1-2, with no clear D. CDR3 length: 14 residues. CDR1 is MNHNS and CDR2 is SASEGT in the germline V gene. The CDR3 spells CASSEGQANYGYTF. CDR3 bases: TGTGCCAGTAGTGAAGGGCAGGCTAACTATGGCTACACCTTC.

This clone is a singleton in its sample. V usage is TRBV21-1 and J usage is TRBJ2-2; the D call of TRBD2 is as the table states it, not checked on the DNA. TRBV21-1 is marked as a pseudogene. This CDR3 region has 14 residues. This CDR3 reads CASLNGGVTGELFF. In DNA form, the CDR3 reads TGTGCCAGCCTGAACGGAGGTGTCACCGGGGAGCTGTTTTTT.

Written as DNA, the CDR3 is TGTGCCAGCTCACTAGGGACAGGGGGCCACGAGCAGTACTTC. Its protein is CASSLGTGGHEQYF. This sequence joins TRBV18 and TRBJ2-7; 12 nucleotides align to TRBD1. With 4 bases clipped from V and 5 bases from J, the junction kept 3 bases outside the gene matches. The V gene's germline CDR1 is KGHSH and CDR2 LQKENI. The CDR3 sequence is 14 residues long.

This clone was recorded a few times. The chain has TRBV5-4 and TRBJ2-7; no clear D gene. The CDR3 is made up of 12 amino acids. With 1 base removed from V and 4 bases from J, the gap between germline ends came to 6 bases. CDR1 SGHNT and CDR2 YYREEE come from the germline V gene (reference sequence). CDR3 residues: CASSLPPYEQYF. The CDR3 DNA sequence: TGTGCCAGCAGCTTGCCGCCATACGAGCAGTACTTC.

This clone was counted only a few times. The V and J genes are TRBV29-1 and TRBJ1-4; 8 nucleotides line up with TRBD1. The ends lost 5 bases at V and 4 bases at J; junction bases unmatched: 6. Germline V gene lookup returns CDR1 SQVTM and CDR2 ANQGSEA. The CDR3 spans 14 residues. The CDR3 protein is CSVFRDRNNEKLFF. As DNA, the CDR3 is TGCAGCGTTTTTAGGGACAGGAATAATGAAAAACTGTTTTTT.

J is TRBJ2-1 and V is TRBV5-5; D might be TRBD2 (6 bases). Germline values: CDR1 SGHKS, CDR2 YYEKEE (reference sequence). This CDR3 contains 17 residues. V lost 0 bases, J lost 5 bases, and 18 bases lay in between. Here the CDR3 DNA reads TGTGCCAGCAGCTTGGGCGAAGGGACTGGGGGGAACAATGAGCAGTTCTTC. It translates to CASSLGEGTGGNNEQFF.

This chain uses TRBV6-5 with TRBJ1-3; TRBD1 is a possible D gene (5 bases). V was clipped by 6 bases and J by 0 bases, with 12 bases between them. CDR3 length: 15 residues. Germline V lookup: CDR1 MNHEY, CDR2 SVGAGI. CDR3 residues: CASRARAHSGNTIYF. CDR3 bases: TGTGCCAGCAGGGCCAGGGCCCACTCTGGAAACACCATATATTTT.

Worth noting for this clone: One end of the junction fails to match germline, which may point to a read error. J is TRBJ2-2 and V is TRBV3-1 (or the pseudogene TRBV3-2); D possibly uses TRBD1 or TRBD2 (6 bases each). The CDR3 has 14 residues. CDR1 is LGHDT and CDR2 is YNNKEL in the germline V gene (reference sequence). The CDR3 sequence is CASSKEGGTGELFF. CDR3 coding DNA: TGTGCCAGCAGCAAAGAGGGGGGCACCGGGGAGCTGTTTTTT.

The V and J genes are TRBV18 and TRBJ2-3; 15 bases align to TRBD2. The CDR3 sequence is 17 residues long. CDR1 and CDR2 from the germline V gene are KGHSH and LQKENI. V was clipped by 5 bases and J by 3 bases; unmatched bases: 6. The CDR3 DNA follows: TGTGCCAGCTCATTCCAAGGGACTAGCGGGAGGACAGATACGCAGTATTTT. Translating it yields CASSFQGTSGRTDTQYF.